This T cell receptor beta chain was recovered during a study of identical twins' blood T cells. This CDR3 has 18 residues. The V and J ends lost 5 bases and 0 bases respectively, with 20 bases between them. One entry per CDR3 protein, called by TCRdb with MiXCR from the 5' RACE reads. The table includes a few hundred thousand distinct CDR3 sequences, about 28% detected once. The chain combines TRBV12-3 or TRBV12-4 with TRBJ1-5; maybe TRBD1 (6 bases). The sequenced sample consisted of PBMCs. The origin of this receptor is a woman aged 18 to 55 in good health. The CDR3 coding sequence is TGTGCCAGCAGTGGGCTTCGGGACACTGAGTATAGCAATCAGCCCCAGCATTTT. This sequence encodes CASSGLRDTEYSNQPQHF.